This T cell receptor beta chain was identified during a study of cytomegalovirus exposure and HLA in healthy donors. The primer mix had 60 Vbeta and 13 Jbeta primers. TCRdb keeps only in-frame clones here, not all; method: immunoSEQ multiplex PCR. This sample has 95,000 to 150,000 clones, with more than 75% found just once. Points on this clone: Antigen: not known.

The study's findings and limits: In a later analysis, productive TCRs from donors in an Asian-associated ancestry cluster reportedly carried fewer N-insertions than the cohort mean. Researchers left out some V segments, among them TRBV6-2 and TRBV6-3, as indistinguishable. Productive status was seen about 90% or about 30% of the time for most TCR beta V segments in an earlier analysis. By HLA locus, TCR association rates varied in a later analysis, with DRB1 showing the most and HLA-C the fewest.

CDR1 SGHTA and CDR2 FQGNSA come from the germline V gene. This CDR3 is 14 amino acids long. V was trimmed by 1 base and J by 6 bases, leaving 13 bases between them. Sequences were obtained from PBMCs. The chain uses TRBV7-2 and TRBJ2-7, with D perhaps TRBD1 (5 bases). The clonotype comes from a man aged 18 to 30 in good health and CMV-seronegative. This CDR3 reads CASSLGGQASEQYF. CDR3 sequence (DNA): TGTGCCAGCAGCTTAGGGGGCCAAGCATCCGAGCAGTACTTC.